This TCR beta chain was observed in a study of T-cell memory formation after mild COVID-19. From the 5' RACE reads, TCRdb called clonotypes with MiXCR, one entry per CDR3 protein. This table holds 300,000 to 400,000 distinct CDR3 sequences, 13% found once. With 7 bases clipped from V and 4 bases from J, the junction kept 19 bases outside the gene matches. The CDR3 totals 18 residues. Germline CDR1 MNHNY, CDR2 SVGAGI (reference sequence). Study-wide findings and caveats: A balance of CD4 and CD8 characterized clones contracting day 15 to 85, whereas later expanders leaned CD4+.

This clonotype was counted many times. No antigen is known for it. Sequenced sample: PBMCs or a T cell subset sorted from them (not recorded which). The clonotype was recovered from a man aged 18 to 29 who had mild COVID-19 (a few samples of this study predate the infection). Cell type and time point are not known. The V call is TRBV6-6, the J call TRBJ1-3; 7 nucleotides line up with TRBD1. As DNA, the CDR3 is TGTGCCAGCATCGATCTGGGACAGCACAACGGCCTGGGAAACACCATATATTTT. Translated, it gives CASIDLGQHNGLGNTIYF.